This T cell receptor beta chain is drawn from a study of tumor-infiltrating lymphocytes in primary liver carcinoma. As for the study in general: Samples had roughly 3.5 to 7.5 million productive TCRbeta reads, comparable between tissue types.

RNA isolated from unsorted whole blood supplied the blood RNA, with germline DNA also extracted. With a constant-region primer, TCR beta cDNA was made from 500 ng of total RNA. It was through three nested multiplex PCR rounds of slightly modified ARM-PCR that TCR beta libraries arose. The first two PCR rounds used TRBV1-TRBV30 forward primers with a C-beta reverse primer, about 10 cycles each. TCRdb reprocessed the multiplex PCR reads with MiXCR, giving one entry per CDR3 protein. This table holds about 180,000 distinct CDR3 sequences, about 60% found once. The CDR3 covers 19 residues. The germline V gene encodes CDR1 MNHEY and CDR2 SVGAGI. J lost 4 bases, V lost 0 bases, and 11 bases had no gene match.

The chain employs TRBV6-5 and TRBJ2-3; 12 bases map to TRBD2. The receptor was derived from a man aged 40-49 years with primary liver carcinoma and hepatitis B virus infection. The sample consisted of peripheral blood. CDR3 sequence reads: CASSYSPPTSGRGADTQYF. The CDR3 DNA reads as TGTGCCAGCAGTTACTCCCCTCCGACTAGCGGGAGAGGGGCAGATACGCAGTATTTT.